Shown below are 25 T cell receptor beta chains from a single sample sequenced in a study of blood T cell repertoires in COVID-19 (dated by TCRdb to the early 2020s). Library construction relied on the immunoSEQ multiplex PCR assay. TCRdb holds this immuneACCESS table with in-frame rearrangements only. Some clones are missing; in checked studies, unresolved V genes explain under half, and the rest has no known cause. The sample contains about 230,000 clones, 83% of them found a single time. The top ten clones comprise around 2.5% of the sample. The sequenced sample consisted of peripheral blood. The receptors derive from a woman in her 70s with active or convalescent COVID-19.

CDR3 residues: CATQGAGTDTQYF. The CDR3 DNA sequence: TGTGCCACCCAGGGGGCTGGCACAGATACGCAGTATTTT. V usage is TRBV24-1 and J usage is TRBJ2-3; 8 bases agree with TRBD1. The germline CDR1 and CDR2 sequences are KGHDR and SFDVKD. The V and J ends lost 9 bases and 1 base, in that order; junction bases with no gene match: 2. The CDR3 sequence is 13 residues long.

This clone was seen a single time. This chain links TRBV5-6 with TRBJ2-3; possibly TRBD1 for D (7 bases). The V gene lost 4 bases and the J gene lost 4 bases, with 19 bases spanning the gap. Germline-derived CDR1 and CDR2 are SGHDT and YYEEEE. The length of the CDR3 is 16 residues. The CDR3 DNA sequence: TGTGCCAGCAGCCTTCGCGGCGGCAGGGGGGCAGATACGCAGTATTTT. Residues: CASSLRGGRGADTQYF.

The chain joins TRBV29-1 to TRBJ1-2, with D maybe TRBD1 (5 bases). Germline V CDR1 and CDR2: SQVTM, ANQGSEA. CDR3 size: 14 residues. V lost 1 base, J lost 6 bases, and 15 bases lay in between. CDR3: CSVEGRREADGYTF. CDR3 bases: TGCAGCGTTGAAGGTCGCAGGGAGGCAGATGGCTACACCTTC.

V and J are TRBV3-1 (or the pseudogene TRBV3-2) and TRBJ2-3; D possibly corresponds to TRBD1 (5 bases). V was cut by 1 base and J by 6 bases, with 20 bases left in between. Germline V gene data show CDR1 as LGHDT and CDR2 as YNNKEL (reference sequence). The CDR3 consists of 17 residues. The DNA for the CDR3 is TGTGCCAGCAGCCAAGTTGGAACAGGTAGTTCCGCGGATACGCAGTATTTT. The encoded protein is CASSQVGTGSSADTQYF.

The V gene is TRBV27, the J gene TRBJ2-1; TRBD2 might be the D (6 bases). The CDR3 is 15 residues long. Between the trimmed V and J ends, which lost 3 bases and 8 bases, there was a span of 17 bases. Germline CDR1 and CDR2: MNHEY and SMNVEV (reference sequence). CDR3 protein: CASSFPPGGEHEQFF. The CDR3 coding sequence is TGTGCCAGCAGTTTCCCCCCCGGGGGTGAGCATGAGCAGTTCTTC.

In this sample, this clone turned up once. The chain combines TRBV4-1 with TRBJ2-7; TRBD1 matches 7 bases. The J segment lost 6 bases and the V segment lost 0 bases, leaving 17 bases of the junction unmatched. Germline CDR1 and CDR2: MGHRA and YSYEKL. The CDR3 has 18 residues. As DNA, the CDR3 is TGCGCCAGCAGCCAAGATAGGAAGACGACAGGGATCCTTGGCGAGCAGTACTTC. It codes for CASSQDRKTTGILGEQYF.

CDR3 protein: CASSEGPSEYEQYF. The DNA for the CDR3 is TGTGCCAGCAGTGAAGGGCCTAGCGAGTACGAGCAGTACTTC. The rearrangement joins TRBV2 to TRBJ2-7; a weak D match, TRBD2 (6 bases). V dropped 1 base and J dropped 4 bases, with 11 bases sitting between them. Germline-derived CDR1 and CDR2 are SNHLY and FYNNEI. The CDR3 covers 14 residues. Full variable domain (rest looked up from reference TRBV2 and TRBJ2-7): EPEVTQTPSHQVTQMGQEVILRCVPISNHLYFYWYRQILGQKVEFLVSFYNNEISEKSEIFDDQFSVERPDGSNFTLKIRSTKLEDSAMYFCASSEGPSEYEQYFGPGTRLTVT.

J is TRBJ1-2 and V is TRBV3-1 (or the pseudogene TRBV3-2); D is possibly TRBD1 (5 bases). Looked up from germline, CDR1 is LGHDT and CDR2 is YNNKEL (reference sequence). This CDR3 is built from 14 residues. The V end was cut by 1 base, the J end by 6 bases, with 12 bases between. CDR3 DNA: TGTGCCAGCAGCCAAGCAGGGCATACTAATGGCTACACCTTC. It is translated as CASSQAGHTNGYTF.

The rearrangement links TRBV7-8 to TRBJ2-3; 7 bases align to TRBD1. The CDR3 extends over 16 amino acids. Looked up from germline, CDR1 is SGHVS and CDR2 is FQNEAQ. The ends lost 4 bases at V and 2 bases at J; junction bases unmatched: 9. The DNA for the CDR3 is TGTGCCAGCAGCTCCATCTCGACAGGGACCACAGATACGCAGTATTTT. This translates into CASSSISTGTTDTQYF.

The chain is built from TRBV7-9 and TRBJ1-6, with 10 bases lining up with TRBD1. Germline assignment: CDR1 SEHNR and CDR2 FQNEAQ (reference sequence). There are 14 residues in the CDR3. V lost 4 bases and J lost 8; bases outside the gene matches: 2. CDR3 coding DNA: TGTGCCAGCAGCTCTGGGACAGGGGATTCACCCCTCCACTTT. Protein product: CASSSGTGDSPLHF.

The chain uses TRBV6-5 and TRBJ2-7, with 8 bases matching TRBD1. The CDR3 spans 15 residues. J was trimmed by 2 bases and V by 6 bases; bases with no gene match: 9. Germline loops: CDR1 MNHEY, CDR2 SVGAGI. This CDR3 reads CASSYTETGAYEQYF. CDR3 in DNA: TGTGCCAGCAGCTACACAGAGACAGGGGCCTACGAGCAGTACTTC.

This clone occurred a few times. V gene TRBV2 combines with J gene TRBJ1-1, with D unresolved. Trimming removed 5 bases from V and 6 bases from J, with 13 bases in between. This CDR3 contains 13 residues. Germline V lookup: CDR1 SNHLY, CDR2 FYNNEI. The CDR3 DNA reads TGTGCCAGCAGTCCCTGGGTGAGGGCTGAAGCTTTCTTT. It specifies CASSPWVRAEAFF.

The V call is TRBV11-3, the J call TRBJ2-1, with a tentative D call TRBD2 (6 bases). Germline loops: CDR1 SGHNT, CDR2 YENEEA. The CDR3 has 13 amino acids. V was clipped by 5 bases and J by 7 bases, with 12 bases between them. The CDR3 DNA follows: TGTGCCAGCAGCCTAGGACTAACTAATGAGCAGTTCTTC. Translating gives CASSLGLTNEQFF.

This chain joins TRBV5-4 and TRBJ1-5; D perhaps matches TRBD1 (5 bases). CDR1 is SGHNT and CDR2 is YYREEE in the germline V gene (reference sequence). The V end was cut by 0 bases, the J end by 6 bases, with 16 bases between. The CDR3 has 16 amino acids. The CDR3 here is CASSLGPPGGVQPQHF. The CDR3 region has the DNA TGTGCCAGCAGCTTGGGCCCTCCCGGGGGAGTTCAGCCCCAGCATTTT.

The chain is built from TRBV9 and TRBJ1-1; 7 bases match TRBD1. V lost 4 bases to trimming and J lost 6 bases; unmatched junction nucleotides: 12. Germline lookup yields CDR1 SGDLS and CDR2 YYNGEE. The CDR3 runs to 15 residues. The CDR3 DNA sequence: TGTGCCAGCAGCCCCCCCGGGACAGTTCTTTCTGAAGCTTTCTTT. It yields the protein CASSPPGTVLSEAFF.

This clone was found a few times. The J gene is TRBJ2-7, the V gene TRBV19; 8 nucleotides match TRBD1. Germline V gene data show CDR1 as LNHDA and CDR2 as SQIVND (reference sequence). This CDR3 contains 14 residues. Trimming took 2 bases from V and 2 from J; bases not matched to a gene: 2. The CDR3, as DNA: TGTGCCAGTAGTATACGGGACAGGCCCTACGAGCAGTACTTC. This translates into CASSIRDRPYEQYF.

J is TRBJ1-6 and V is TRBV4-3; the match to TRBD1 covers 8 bases. This CDR3 has 17 amino acids. The germline gives CDR1 LGHNA, CDR2 YSLEER. V trimming: 1 base; J trimming: 2 bases; junction bases outside the gene matches: 4. CDR3 loop: CASSQAGGQAYNSPLHF. CDR3 in DNA: TGCGCCAGCAGCCAAGCCGGGGGACAGGCCTATAATTCACCCCTCCACTTT.

The rearrangement links TRBV5-4 to TRBJ2-2; 8 nucleotides line up with TRBD1. V gave up 4 bases and J gave up 4 bases; unmatched junction bases: 3. Germline CDR1 SGHNT, CDR2 YYREEE (reference sequence). CDR3 length: 14 residues. DNA of the CDR3: TGTGCCAGCAGCGTACAGGGGGGCACCGGGGAGCTGTTTTTT. Encoded protein: CASSVQGGTGELFF.

This sequence joins TRBV18 and TRBJ2-2; 7 bases line up with TRBD2. The CDR3 has 16 amino acids. V was pared by 0 bases and J by 5 bases, with 6 bases of the junction left unmatched. Germline V gene data show CDR1 as KGHSH and CDR2 as LQKENI. The CDR3 DNA reads as TGTGCCAGCTCACCACCAAGGACTAGAGAGACCGGGGAGCTGTTTTTT. Amino acids: CASSPPRTRETGELFF. Combining the CDR3 with reference TRBV18 and TRBJ2-2 gives the whole variable domain NAGVMQNPRHLVRRRGQEARLRCSPMKGHSHVYWYRQLPEEGLKFMVYLQKENIIDESGMPKERFSAEFPKEGPSILRIQQVVRGDSAAYFCASSPPRTRETGELFFGEGSRLTVL.

This chain links TRBV3-1 (or the pseudogene TRBV3-2) with TRBJ1-1; 7 nucleotides agree with TRBD1. V was clipped by 1 base and J by 5 bases; unmatched bases: 4. This CDR3 is 14 amino acids long. Germline V CDR1 and CDR2: LGHDT, YNNKEL (reference sequence). CDR3 coding DNA: TGTGCCAGCAGCCAAGGTAACAGGGGAACTGAAGCTTTCTTT. Translation gives CASSQGNRGTEAFF.

The chain's CDR3 is CSVEGGDSYEQYF. DNA for the CDR3: TGCAGCGTTGAAGGGGGAGATTCCTACGAGCAGTACTTC. The chain carries TRBV29-1 and TRBJ2-7, with D possibly being TRBD2 (5 bases). V shed 1 base and J shed 1 base, with 8 bases lying between them. Per the germline V gene, CDR1 is SQVTM and CDR2 is ANQGSEA. There are 13 residues in the CDR3.

The rearrangement joins TRBV5-1 to TRBJ1-1, with a tentative D call TRBD1 (5 bases). V was trimmed by 4 bases and J by 0 bases, leaving 13 bases between them. CDR1 is SGHRS and CDR2 is YFSETQ in the germline V gene. The CDR3 runs 15 residues. CDR3 loop: CASSHQGLMNTEAFF. The CDR3 region has the DNA TGCGCCAGCAGCCACCAGGGCCTCATGAACACTGAAGCTTTCTTT.

V gene TRBV7-6 combines with J gene TRBJ1-4, with D possibly matching TRBD1 (6 bases). Germline V gene lookup returns CDR1 SGHVS and CDR2 FNYEAQ. V was trimmed by 3 bases and J by 5 bases, leaving 22 bases between them. The CDR3 contains 18 residues. DNA of the CDR3: TGTGCCAGCAGCTTGACAGGTGCTGGGGGCGGCTTGAATGAAAAACTGTTTTTT. Protein product: CASSLTGAGGGLNEKLFF.

The V call is TRBV7-8, the J call TRBJ1-4; D call uncertain. Germline values: CDR1 SGHVS, CDR2 FQNEAQ. The CDR3 contains 14 residues. V dropped 6 bases and J dropped 7 bases, with 15 bases sitting between them. CDR3 DNA sequence: TGTGCCAGCAGTTCGGGAAGCGTTGTTGAAAAACTGTTTTTT. Protein product: CASSSGSVVEKLFF. Variable domain in full (rest from reference TRBV7-8 and TRBJ1-4): GAGVSQSPRYKVAKRGQDVALRCDPISGHVSLFWYQQALGQGPEFLTYFQNEAQLDKSGLPSDRFFAERPEGSVSTLKIQRTQQEDSAVYLCASSSGSVVEKLFFGSGTQLSVL.

V and J are TRBV3-1 (or the pseudogene TRBV3-2) and TRBJ2-1; maybe TRBD1 (5 bases). The CDR3 spans 15 residues. Germline CDR1 and CDR2: LGHDT and YNNKEL (reference sequence). Trimming took 0 bases from V and 8 from J, leaving 14 bases between them. The CDR3 sequence: CASSQDSTRVHEQFF. The CDR3 nucleotides read TGTGCCAGCAGCCAAGATTCCACCAGGGTCCATGAGCAGTTCTTC.